Shown below are 9 T cell receptor beta chains from a single sample sequenced in a study of response to subunit inactivated influenza vaccine. TCRdb re-called the RT-PCR reads through MiXCR, storing one row per CDR3 protein. The data show around 580,000 distinct CDR3 sequences, approximately 12% seen once. Here the sequenced sample was PBMCs from blood, taken on the day of vaccination. All receptors derive from a man in his forties or fifties who received an inactivated influenza vaccine.

The chain links TRBV7-9 to TRBJ2-5; possible D gene TRBD1, 6 bases. The germline CDR1 and CDR2 sequences are SEHNR and FQNEAQ (reference sequence). The ends were cut back, 5 bases at V and 2 bases at J, with 21 bases in the middle. The CDR3 loop spans 17 amino acids. In DNA form, the CDR3 reads TGTGCCAGCAGCGGCGGTGTGGGGGCGCATAATCAAGAGACCCAGTACTTC. Protein: CASSGGVGAHNQETQYF.

This clonotype was counted only a few times. CDR3 residues: CASSPLTGGSNQPQHF. The CDR3 bases are TGCGCCAGCAGCCCTCTTACAGGGGGAAGCAATCAGCCCCAGCATTTT. The chain recombines TRBV4-1 with TRBJ1-5; 8 bases are a match to TRBD1. CDR1 is MGHRA, CDR2 YSYEKL, per germline. The CDR3 consists of 16 residues. V shed 4 bases and J 1 base; nucleotides not matched to a gene: 6.

This clonotype was observed a few times. The V and J genes are TRBV7-6 and TRBJ1-4; 9 nucleotides line up with TRBD1. This CDR3 comprises 17 residues. Per germline, CDR1 SGHVS and CDR2 FNYEAQ. Trimming removed 5 bases from V and 7 bases from J; junction bases left unmatched: 14. The CDR3 loop reads CASSDPLRQGGGEKLFF. The CDR3 DNA reads TGTGCCAGCAGCGATCCCCTGAGACAGGGGGGTGGTGAAAAACTGTTTTTT.

This clonotype was observed a single time. The chain joins TRBV27 to TRBJ2-1, with TRBD2 matching 9 bases. CDR3 length: 15 amino acids. Germline lookup yields CDR1 MNHEY and CDR2 SMNVEV (reference sequence). V shed 3 bases and J 4 bases; nucleotides not matched to a gene: 4. CDR3 amino acids: CASSFLGLAYNEQFF. CDR3 sequence (DNA): TGTGCCAGCAGTTTTTTAGGACTAGCGTACAATGAGCAGTTCTTC.

This clonotype was counted only a few times. CDR3 region: CASQTGGTEAFF. CDR3 sequence (DNA): TGCGCCAGCCAAACGGGAGGCACTGAAGCTTTCTTT. The V and J genes are TRBV5-1 and TRBJ1-1; no definite D call. This CDR3 has 12 amino acids. V dropped 7 bases and J dropped 4 bases, with 11 bases sitting between them. The germline CDR1 and CDR2 sequences are SGHRS and YFSETQ.

This clonotype was counted between two and nine times. V gene TRBV5-1 combines with J gene TRBJ1-1; D is possibly TRBD1 (6 bases). Trimming left V 0 bases short and J 0 bases short, with 18 bases between. Germline V gene sequence: CDR1 SGHRS, CDR2 YFSETQ. This CDR3 is built from 18 residues. CDR3 nucleotides: TGCGCCAGCAGCTTGGGGCAGTTGTCAGGGGACATGAACACTGAAGCTTTCTTT. It is translated as CASSLGQLSGDMNTEAFF.

In this sample, this clonotype turned up a few times. This chain uses TRBV6-5 with TRBJ2-2; 8 nucleotides line up with TRBD1. The germline V gene has CDR1 MNHEY and CDR2 SVGAGI. The V gene end was trimmed by 0 bases and the J gene end by 6 bases; junction bases not matched to a gene: 6. This CDR3 comprises 16 residues. The CDR3 sequence: CASSYSTGAVAGELFF. The CDR3 bases are TGTGCCAGCAGTTACTCGACAGGGGCAGTAGCCGGGGAGCTGTTTTTT.

This clonotype showed up just a few times. V and J are TRBV6-2 or TRBV6-3 and TRBJ2-7; 9 bases match TRBD2. J lost 1 base, V lost 6 bases, and 10 bases had no gene match. This CDR3 is built from 16 residues. Looked up from germline, CDR1 is MNHEY and CDR2 is SVGEGT. CDR3 DNA sequence: TGTGCCAGCAGGGCAGCGCGGGAGGGGAGTTCCTACGAGCAGTACTTC. It is translated as CASRAAREGSSYEQYF.

The chain carries TRBV6-5 and TRBJ2-2; D perhaps matches TRBD2 (6 bases). V lost 0 bases and J 9 bases, leaving 14 bases between the germline ends. This CDR3 contains 15 residues. The germline V gene has CDR1 MNHEY and CDR2 SVGAGI. DNA for the CDR3: TGTGCCAGCAGTTACTCCGGACGACGGGGGAGGGAGCTGTTTTTT. Amino acids: CASSYSGRRGRELFF.